The 21 T cell receptor beta chains given below trace back to one sample, sequenced in a study of blood T cells in healthy people across ages (dated by TCRdb to 2015 to 2017). Library prep was done by 5' RACE. The sequencing machine was an Illumina HiSeq 2500. A second PCR of about 6 to 11 cycles was performed with a sample-barcoded 5' primer and a J-beta primer mix. TCRdb trimmed public reads at Q25 via fastp, called clones via MiXCR and kept in-frame beta chains. Duplicate CDR3 protein sequences are folded into a single record with the most common DNA and genes. This sample has 1.4 million or so distinct CDR3 sequences in its table, and about 42% of those were observed once. The biggest ten clones account for around 4% of the sample. Sequenced: blood. All receptors derive from a young woman in good health.

This clonotype was seen a handful of times. The rearrangement joins TRBV7-2 to TRBJ1-3; TRBD1 is a possible D gene (6 bases). Trimming cost V 5 bases and J 8 bases, with 19 bases left between them. The CDR3 spans 15 residues. Germline-derived CDR1 and CDR2 are SGHTA and FQGNSA. Written as DNA, the CDR3 is TGTGCCAGCAGCCTACAGGGAACCGGGATAGACACCATATATTTT. This sequence encodes CASSLQGTGIDTIYF.

The CDR3 sequence: CASSPMTEDNEQYF. In DNA, the CDR3 is TGTGCCAGCAGTCCCATGACAGAGGACAATGAGCAGTACTTC. V gene TRBV12-3 or TRBV12-4 combines with J gene TRBJ2-1; D possibly corresponds to TRBD1 (5 bases). The end of the DNA fits TRBJ2-7 better, so the J call may be wrong. This CDR3 is built from 14 residues.

The chain combines TRBV12-3 or TRBV12-4 with TRBJ1-1, with 8 bases identical to TRBD1. The CDR3 is 12 amino acids. V gave up 7 bases and J gave up 6 bases; unmatched junction bases: 4. The DNA of the CDR3 is TGTGCCAGCATTGCAGGGGGCTCTGAAGCTTTCTTT. Protein: CASIAGGSEAFF.

The V and J genes are TRBV20-1 and TRBJ2-3; 7 positions agree with TRBD2. The V and J ends lost 3 bases and 3 bases, in that order; junction bases with no gene match: 3. Germline CDR1 DFQATT, CDR2 SNEGSKA (reference sequence). This CDR3 contains 13 residues. CDR3 amino acids: CSASIGRTDTQYF. CDR3 bases: TGCAGTGCTAGTATCGGGAGGACAGATACGCAGTATTTT.

This chain links TRBV5-1 with TRBJ1-2; D is unclear. V lost 2 bases and J lost 1, with 12 bases in between. CDR1 and CDR2 from the germline V gene are SGHRS and YFSETQ. The CDR3 is made up of 15 amino acids. The DNA for the CDR3 is TGCGCCAGCAGCTTCGAGGCTCAGATTAACTATGGCTACACCTTC. This encodes CASSFEAQINYGYTF.

This clonotype was counted many times. The genes are TRBV12-3 or TRBV12-4 and TRBJ1-1; weak D call: TRBD1 (5 bases). Trimming removed 3 bases at V and 8 bases at J, with 7 bases between. The CDR3 has 11 residues. CDR3 nucleotide sequence: TGTGCCAGCAGTTTTGGGGGAGAAGCTTTCTTT. It encodes CASSFGGEAFF.

Regarding this clonotype: Possible read error: a much larger clone is one base away. The V and J genes are TRBV29-1 and TRBJ2-1, with TRBD1 identical over 8 bases. Losses at the gene ends were 4 bases for V and 3 bases for J; bases not matched to a gene: 11. CDR3 length: 16 amino acids. From germline, CDR1 is SQVTM and CDR2 ANQGSEA. CDR3 DNA sequence: TGCAGCGTTGCCCCCCCGGGACAGGTATTCTACAATGAGCAGTTCTTC. This encodes CSVAPPGQVFYNEQFF.

This sequence joins TRBV6-2 or TRBV6-3 and TRBJ2-4; D gene uncertain. The CDR3 spans 14 residues. V gave up 5 bases and J gave up 0 bases, with 8 bases separating them. CDR1 and CDR2 from the germline V gene are MNHEY and SVGEGT. CDR3 sequence (DNA): TGTGCCAGCAGTCGGGTATTAGCCAAAAACATTCAGTACTTC. The encoded protein is CASSRVLAKNIQYF.

The CDR3, as DNA: TGTGCCACCAGCACCAGTCAGGGACGCGGTTCCTACAATGAGCAGTTCTTC. It translates to CATSTSQGRGSYNEQFF. The chain employs TRBV24-1 and TRBJ2-1, with D possibly being TRBD1 or TRBD2 (5 bases each). V lost 7 bases to trimming and J lost 1 base, with 19 bases between them. CDR1 and CDR2 from the germline V gene are KGHDR and SFDVKD. The CDR3 is made up of 17 amino acids.

The V gene is TRBV20-1, the J gene TRBJ1-6; D call uncertain. The CDR3 extends over 14 amino acids. V lost 4 bases and J 3 bases, leaving 10 bases between the germline ends. CDR1 and CDR2 (germline): DFQATT, SNEGSKA (reference sequence). CDR3 coding DNA: TGCAGTGCTAAGGACGCCAACTATAATTCACCCCTCCACTTT. Translating gives CSAKDANYNSPLHF.

In this sample, this clonotype turned up a few times. The CDR3 DNA sequence: TGTGCCAGCAGCTTAGGGTGGACAGGCCCAGATACGCAGTATTTT. As protein: CASSLGWTGPDTQYF. V gene TRBV7-6 combines with J gene TRBJ2-3; 7 bases align to TRBD1. The ends lost 1 base at V and 4 bases at J; junction bases unmatched: 5. CDR1 and CDR2 from the germline V gene are SGHVS and FNYEAQ. CDR3 length: 15 amino acids.

The table lists this clonotype with a few counts. It may be a read error: a sequence one base away is much more abundant. The rearrangement joins TRBV4-3 to TRBJ2-1; D possibly corresponds to TRBD1 (6 bases). The CDR3 length is 14 residues. From germline, CDR1 is LGHNA and CDR2 YSLEER. V was shortened by 2 bases and J by 2 bases, with 7 bases between the two germline ends. The chain's CDR3 is CASSQRTAYNEQFF. Written as DNA, the CDR3 is TGCGCCAGCAGCCAACGGACAGCCTACAATGAGCAGTTCTTC.

The chain has TRBV29-1 and TRBJ1-6; D uncertain. V shed 4 bases and J shed 6 bases, with 10 bases lying between them. The CDR3 runs to 13 residues. Per the germline V gene, CDR1 is SQVTM and CDR2 is ANQGSEA. For the CDR3, the DNA is TGCAGCGTTGGGTGGGGAAGTAATTCACCCCTCCACTTT. This sequence encodes CSVGWGSNSPLHF.

The rearrangement joins TRBV7-2 to TRBJ2-3; 8 nucleotides line up with TRBD1. Trimming removed 4 bases from V and 4 bases from J; junction bases left unmatched: 4. The CDR3 consists of 14 residues. CDR1 and CDR2 (germline): SGHTA, FQGNSA. Here the CDR3 reads CASSYGQGPDTQYF. The CDR3, as DNA: TGTGCCAGCAGCTATGGACAGGGTCCAGATACGCAGTATTTT.

On this clonotype itself: This may stem from a read error, because a much larger clone lies one nucleotide away. The V and J genes are TRBV12-3 or TRBV12-4 and TRBJ2-3; no clear D. This CDR3 comprises 14 residues. V was pared by 7 bases and J by 4 bases, with 15 bases between. The CDR3 is CASTRSRSADTQYF. CDR3 coding DNA: TGTGCCAGCACCAGGAGTCGCAGCGCAGATACGCAGTATTTT.

This chain connects TRBV20-1 to TRBJ2-3; 14 bases match TRBD2. CDR1 and CDR2 (germline): DFQATT, SNEGSKA (reference sequence). The ends lost 5 bases at V and 5 bases at J; junction bases unmatched: 6. There are 15 residues in the CDR3. In DNA form, the CDR3 reads TGCAGTGCTCTCCGACTAGCGGGGGGGCAAGATACGCAGTATTTT. Its translation: CSALRLAGGQDTQYF.

The genes are TRBV7-3 and TRBJ2-1; 7 bases are shared with TRBD1. Germline trimming cut 4 bases from V and 4 bases from J; bases unmatched to any gene: 10. The germline CDR1 and CDR2 sequences are SGHTA and FQGTGA. The CDR3 is 16 residues long. CDR3 nucleotides: TGTGCCAGCAGCTCGCGTCGGACAGGAGCTTACAATGAGCAGTTCTTC. Amino acids: CASSSRRTGAYNEQFF.

Turning to this clonotype: A clone one base away is much larger, so this may be a read error. The CDR3 DNA reads TGCGCCGGCAGCCAAGACGGGGGCAGGGGAGTCTATGGCTACACCTTC. Protein: CAGSQDGGRGVYGYTF. The chain recombines TRBV4-1 with TRBJ1-2, with D possibly TRBD1 on 6 matching bases. This CDR3 has 16 residues. CDR1 is MGHRA, CDR2 YSYEKL, per germline.

In this sample, this clonotype turned up a few times. One end of the junction does not line up with germline, which may come from a read error. This chain joins TRBV7-7 and TRBJ1-2; D is uncertain. From germline, CDR1 is SSHAT and CDR2 FNYEAQ (reference sequence). The CDR3 has 15 amino acids. CDR3 DNA sequence: TGTGCTAGCAGCTTTCTGGGCGGACTAAACTATGGCTACACCTTC. This encodes CASSFLGGLNYGYTF.

This clonotype appeared a few times. The chain links TRBV6-1 to TRBJ2-1; 11 bases are a match to TRBD2. The CDR3 is 16 amino acids. The germline V gene encodes CDR1 MNHNS and CDR2 SASEGT. Trimming took 3 bases from V and 8 from J; bases not matched to a gene: 9. The CDR3 loop is CASSDSTSGGRDEQFF. CDR3 DNA: TGTGCCAGCAGTGATAGCACTAGCGGGGGTCGGGATGAGCAGTTCTTC.

The chain has TRBV11-1 and TRBJ2-7, with a weak D call TRBD1 (5 bases). The germline V gene has CDR1 SGHAT and CDR2 FQDESV (reference sequence). The CDR3 is made up of 14 amino acids. V dropped 6 bases and J dropped 0 bases, with 12 bases sitting between them. CDR3 protein: CASSYYGASYEQYF. CDR3 in DNA: TGTGCCAGCAGTTATTATGGGGCCTCCTACGAGCAGTACTTC.